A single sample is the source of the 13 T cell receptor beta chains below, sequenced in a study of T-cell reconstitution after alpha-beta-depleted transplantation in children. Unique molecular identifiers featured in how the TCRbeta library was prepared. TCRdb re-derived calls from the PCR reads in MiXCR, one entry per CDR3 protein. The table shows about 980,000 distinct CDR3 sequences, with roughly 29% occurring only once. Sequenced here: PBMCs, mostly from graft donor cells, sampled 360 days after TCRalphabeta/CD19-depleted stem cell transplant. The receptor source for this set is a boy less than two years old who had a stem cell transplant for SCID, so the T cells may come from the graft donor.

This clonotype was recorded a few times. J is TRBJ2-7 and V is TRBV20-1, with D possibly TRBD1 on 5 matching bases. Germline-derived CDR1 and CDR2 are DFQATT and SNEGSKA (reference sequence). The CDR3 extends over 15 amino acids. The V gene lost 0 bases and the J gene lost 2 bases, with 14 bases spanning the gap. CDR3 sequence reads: CSARDRTKTPYEQYF. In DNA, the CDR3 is TGCAGTGCTAGAGATAGGACAAAAACACCCTACGAGCAGTACTTC.

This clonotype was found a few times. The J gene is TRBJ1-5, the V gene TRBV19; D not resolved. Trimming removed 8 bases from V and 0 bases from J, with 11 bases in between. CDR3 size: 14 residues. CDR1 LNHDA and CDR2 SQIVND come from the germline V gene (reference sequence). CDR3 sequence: CASRKDNSNQPQHF. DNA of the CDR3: TGTGCCAGTCGAAAGGATAATAGCAATCAGCCCCAGCATTTT.

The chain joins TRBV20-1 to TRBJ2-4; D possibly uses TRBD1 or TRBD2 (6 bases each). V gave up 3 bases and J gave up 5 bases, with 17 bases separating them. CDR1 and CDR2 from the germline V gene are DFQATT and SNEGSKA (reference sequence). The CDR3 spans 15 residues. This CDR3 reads CSASNREVSQNIQYF. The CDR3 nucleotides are TGCAGTGCTAGTAACAGGGAGGTTAGCCAAAACATTCAGTACTTC.

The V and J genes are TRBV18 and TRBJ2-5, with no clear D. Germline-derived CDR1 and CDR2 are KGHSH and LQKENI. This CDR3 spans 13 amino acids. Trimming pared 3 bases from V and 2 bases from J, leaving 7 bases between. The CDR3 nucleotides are TGTGCCAGCTCACCGACAACACAAGAGACCCAGTACTTC. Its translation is CASSPTTQETQYF.

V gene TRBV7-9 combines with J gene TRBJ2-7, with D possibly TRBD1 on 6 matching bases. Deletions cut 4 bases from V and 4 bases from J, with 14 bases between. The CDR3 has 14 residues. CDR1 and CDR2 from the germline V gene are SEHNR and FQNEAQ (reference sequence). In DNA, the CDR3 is TGTGCCAGCAGCTCGCCGGGACATACTTACGAGCAGTACTTC. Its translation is CASSSPGHTYEQYF. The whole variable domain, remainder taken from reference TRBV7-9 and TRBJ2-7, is DTGVSQNPRHKITKRGQNVTFRCDPISEHNRLYWYRQTLGQGPEFLTYFQNEAQLEKSRLLSDRFSAERPKGSFSTLEIQRTEQGDSAMYLCASSSPGHTYEQYFGPGTRLTVT.

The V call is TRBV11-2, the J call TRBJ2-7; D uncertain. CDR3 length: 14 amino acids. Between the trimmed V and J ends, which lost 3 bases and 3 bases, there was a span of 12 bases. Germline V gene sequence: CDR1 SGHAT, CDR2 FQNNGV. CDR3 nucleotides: TGTGCCAGCAGCTTTTTCCCAGCAGGCTACGAGCAGTACTTC. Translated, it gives CASSFFPAGYEQYF. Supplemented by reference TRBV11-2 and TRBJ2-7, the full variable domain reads EAGVAQSPRYKIIEKRQSVAFWCNPISGHATLYWYQQILGQGPKLLIQFQNNGVVDDSQLPKDRFSAERLKGVDSTLKIQPAKLEDSAVYLCASSFFPAGYEQYFGPGTRLTVT.

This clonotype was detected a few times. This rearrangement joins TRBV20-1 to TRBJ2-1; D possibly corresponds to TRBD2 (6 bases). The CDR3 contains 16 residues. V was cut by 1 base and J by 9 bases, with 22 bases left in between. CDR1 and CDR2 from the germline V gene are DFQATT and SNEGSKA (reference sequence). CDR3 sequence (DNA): TGCAGTGCTAGAGGTTTTGAGGGGTCCGGGCGGGGTGAGCAGTTCTTC. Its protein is CSARGFEGSGRGEQFF.

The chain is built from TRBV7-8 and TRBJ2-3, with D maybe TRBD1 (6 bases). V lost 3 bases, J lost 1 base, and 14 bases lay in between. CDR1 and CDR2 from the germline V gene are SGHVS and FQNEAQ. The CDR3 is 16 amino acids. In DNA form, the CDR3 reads TGTGCCAGCAGCTTGGGGGCCCTACGGGGCACAGATACGCAGTATTTT. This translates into CASSLGALRGTDTQYF. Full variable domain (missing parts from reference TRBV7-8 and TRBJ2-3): GAGVSQSPRYKVAKRGQDVALRCDPISGHVSLFWYQQALGQGPEFLTYFQNEAQLDKSGLPSDRFFAERPEGSVSTLKIQRTQQEDSAVYLCASSLGALRGTDTQYFGPGTRLTVL.

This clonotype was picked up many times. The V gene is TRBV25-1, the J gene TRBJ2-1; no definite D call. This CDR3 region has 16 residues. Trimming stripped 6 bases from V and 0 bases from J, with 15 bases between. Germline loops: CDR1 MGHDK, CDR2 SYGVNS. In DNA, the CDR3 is TGTGCCAGCAGCGAGTCCGGTAGTTTCTCCTACAATGAGCAGTTCTTC. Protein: CASSESGSFSYNEQFF.

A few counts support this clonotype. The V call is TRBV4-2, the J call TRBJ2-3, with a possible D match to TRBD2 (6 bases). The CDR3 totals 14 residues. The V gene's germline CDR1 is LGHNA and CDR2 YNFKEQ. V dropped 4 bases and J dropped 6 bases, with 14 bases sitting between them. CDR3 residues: CASSPRGNRDTQYF. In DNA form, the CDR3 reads TGTGCCAGCAGCCCGCGGGGCAACCGGGATACGCAGTATTTT.

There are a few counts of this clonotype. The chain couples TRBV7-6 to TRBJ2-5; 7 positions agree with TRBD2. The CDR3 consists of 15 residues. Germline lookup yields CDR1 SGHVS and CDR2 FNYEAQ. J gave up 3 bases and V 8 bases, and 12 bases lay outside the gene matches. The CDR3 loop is CASGWTSSEEETQYF. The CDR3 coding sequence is TGTGCCAGCGGATGGACTAGTAGCGAGGAAGAGACCCAGTACTTC.

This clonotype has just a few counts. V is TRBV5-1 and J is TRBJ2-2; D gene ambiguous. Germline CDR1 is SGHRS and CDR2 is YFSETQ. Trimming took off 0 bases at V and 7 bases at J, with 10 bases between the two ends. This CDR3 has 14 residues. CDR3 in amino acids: CASSLAVGNGELFF. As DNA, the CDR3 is TGCGCCAGCAGCTTGGCCGTAGGGAACGGGGAGCTGTTTTTT.

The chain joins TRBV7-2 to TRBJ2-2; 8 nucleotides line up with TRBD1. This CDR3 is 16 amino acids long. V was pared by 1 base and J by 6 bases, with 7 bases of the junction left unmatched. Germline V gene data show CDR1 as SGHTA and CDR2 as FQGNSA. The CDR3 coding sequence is TGTGCCAGCAGCTTAGTGGGGTCAGGGGGCCCCGGGGAGCTGTTTTTT. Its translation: CASSLVGSGGPGELFF.